Listed below are T cell receptor beta chains from one sample, sequenced in a study of response to subunit inactivated influenza vaccine. TCRdb reprocessed the RT-PCR reads with MiXCR, giving one entry per CDR3 protein. The sample has around 760,000 distinct CDR3 sequences, 14% seen once. This specimen was PBMCs from blood, taken 14 days before vaccination. Receptors were obtained from a man in his fifties or sixties who received an inactivated influenza vaccine. The CDR3 runs from the conserved cysteine through the conserved F or W. Fields, in order: D gene, V gene, J gene, clone size, CDR3 DNA, CDR3 protein. D genes are given only for firm matches. Where a row states a size, it is once, few, many or the class of an expanded clone; other rows omit it.

TRBD2	TRBV2	TRBJ2-3	few	TGTGCCAGCAGTGACCTTGGGGGGGGCACAGATACGCAGTATTTT	CASSDLGGGTDTQYF
TRBD2	TRBV5-6	TRBJ2-1	few	TGTGCCAGCAGCTGGCCGGCGGGAGGTGAGCAGTTCTTC	CASSWPAGGEQFF
TRBD2	TRBV29-1	TRBJ2-5	many	TGCAGCGTTCTGGTAGCGGGGGAAGAGACCCAGTACTTC	CSVLVAGEETQYF
TRBD1	TRBV4-1	TRBJ2-7	few	TGCGCCAGCAGCTACGGACAGGTCGACTCCTACGAGCAGTACTTC	CASSYGQVDSYEQYF
TRBD2	TRBV7-9	TRBJ2-7	NA	TGTGCCAGCAGCTTAGTTTCAGCGGGACGGGGCGAGCAGTACTTC	CASSLVSAGRGEQYF
NA	TRBV29-1	TRBJ1-1	NA	TGCAGCGTTGACGGGGAGGTCGGCACTGAAGCTTTCTTT	CSVDGEVGTEAFF
NA	TRBV12-3/TRBV12-4	TRBJ1-5	many	TGTGCCAGCAGTTTCATCGGGGGCAGCAATCAGCCCCAGCATTTT	CASSFIGGSNQPQHF
NA	TRBV5-5	TRBJ1-5	NA	TGTGCCAGCAGCTGGGGGGTAGGGGTCAATCAGCCCCAGCATTTT	CASSWGVGVNQPQHF
NA	TRBV11-2	TRBJ2-2	NA	TGTGCCAGCAACCTTCTTAGGTTTGATGGGGCGACCGGGGAGCTGTTTTTT	CASNLLRFDGATGELFF
NA	TRBV27	TRBJ2-3	many	TGTGCCAGCAGTTTATCCAGGGGGGATGTAGATACGCAGTATTTT	CASSLSRGDVDTQYF
NA	TRBV11-2	TRBJ2-1	NA	TGTGCCAGCAGCTTCCCTCCCTGGACAGACAACAACAATGAGCAGTTCTTC	CASSFPPWTDNNNEQFF
TRBD2	TRBV4-3	TRBJ2-7	few	TGCGCCAGCAGCCAAGATTCCCCTAGCGGGGGGTTCTCGTGGGAGCAGTACTTC	CASSQDSPSGGFSWEQYF
NA	TRBV3-1	TRBJ2-2	NA	TGTGCCAGCAGCCACAGAGGGGAAGGACCCGGGGAGCTGTTTTTT	CASSHRGEGPGELFF
TRBD1	TRBV15	TRBJ2-5	few	TGTGCCACCAGCAGAGTTGGAAGCAGGGGGCTTCAAGCGCGGGAGACCCAGTACTTC	CATSRVGSRGLQARETQYF
NA	TRBV12-3/TRBV12-4	TRBJ2-1	few	TGTGCCAGCAACTTCCAGGGGTTCGATGAGCAGTTCTTC	CASNFQGFDEQFF
NA	TRBV5-1	TRBJ2-1	NA	TGCGCCAGCAGCTTACCCTTGCAGGAACGGCACCTCTACAATGAGCAGTTCTTC	CASSLPLQERHLYNEQFF
TRBD2	TRBV7-2	TRBJ2-5	few	TGTGCCAGCAGCTTTAGCGGGGGGGTCGTGGGGGAGACCCAGTACTTC	CASSFSGGVVGETQYF